This TCR beta chain was recorded in a study of control samples from healthy donors and cancer patients. Sequencing was performed with immunoSEQ multiplex PCR; in TCRdb, only in-frame clones are kept and a portion is missing. This table holds about 140,000 clones, roughly 90% found once. The V and J ends lost 6 bases and 6 bases respectively, with 14 bases between them. The CDR3 is 14 residues long. Germline V gene sequence: CDR1 MDHEN, CDR2 SYDVKM. The receptor was derived from a man under 40 in good health. V gene TRBV28 combines with J gene TRBJ2-2, with D possibly being TRBD1 (6 bases). The sample was blood. CDR3 coding DNA: TGTGCCAGCAGCCAAATACAGGGCGCCGGGGAGCTGTTTTTT. Amino acid sequence: CASSQIQGAGELFF.